The rows below give T cell receptor beta chains drawn from one sample of a study of blood T cell repertoires in COVID-19. Sequencing used immunoSEQ multiplex PCR; TCRdb keeps in-frame clones, though not all of them. The sample holds about 160,000 clones; roughly 84% are singletons and the top ten take 2.9%. Sequencing was done on a sample of peripheral blood. All receptors derive from a woman aged 60 to 75 with acute or convalescent COVID-19. Each CDR3 is given with its conserved first and last residue. The D gene is left open where the match is weak. Not all rows give a size; the values are once, few, many and, for expanded clones, a class.

d_call | clone_size | cdr3_length | v_call | cdr3_aa
TRBD1 | - | 16 | TRBV19 | CASSIQTGSSYNEQFF
- | - | 14 | TRBV28 | CASSFAGSGTEAFF
TRBD2 | once | 13 | TRBV12-3/TRBV12-4 | CASSLLAGYEQYF
- | - | 15 | TRBV19 | CASSDGGLGANVLTF
- | - | 17 | TRBV19 | CASSIGTGKGSNQPQHF
TRBD1 | - | 13 | TRBV29-1 | CSVGDRMNTEAFF
- | - | 15 | TRBV10-2 | CASSEEVSNTGELFF
TRBD2 | few | 16 | TRBV28 | CASSLPGLAGGNEQFF
TRBD2 | - | 20 | TRBV5-1 | CASSLWADSGVPSGANVLTF
- | - | 14 | TRBV7-9 | CASSFQSEVGEQYF
- | - | 15 | TRBV6-6 | CASTGGDSYNSPLHF
TRBD2 | - | 16 | TRBV5-8 | CASSSFGGKKTDTQYF
TRBD1 | - | 12 | TRBV30 | CAWRQGKNEQYF
TRBD2 | once | 21 | TRBV27 | CASSLYALAGASFTNTGELFF
TRBD1 | - | 14 | TRBV4-1 | CASSKGQGEYEQYF
TRBD1 | - | 14 | TRBV19 | CASTDGQGPYEQYF
TRBD2 | - | 13 | TRBV5-6 | CASSLSGGDEQFF
- | - | 14 | TRBV18 | CASSPQGQRTEAFF
- | - | 11 | TRBV20-1 | CSVAQGNGYTF
- | - | 14 | TRBV10-3 | CAISDTDKGETQYF
- | - | 15 | TRBV13 | CASSYKGTVRDGYTF
- | once | 12 | TRBV11-2 | CASSLKGEAQYF
- | - | 15 | TRBV7-2 | CASRAGVSSYNEQFF
- | - | 12 | TRBV12-3/TRBV12-4 | CASSLGASPLHF
TRBD1 | - | 15 | TRBV7-2 | CASSSQTGTSYEQYF
TRBD2 | - | 17 | TRBV6-1 | CASSEGLAGGPGETQYF
- | - | 15 | TRBV5-5 | CASSLGQGWSTEAFF
- | - | 13 | TRBV7-2 | CASSLMASDTQYF
TRBD1 | - | 15 | TRBV28 | CASSLTTGGHYGYTF
TRBD1 | - | 17 | TRBV28 | CASSGPTGGRDNQPQHF
TRBD2 | - | 16 | TRBV7-9 | CASSPGLAGGLREQYF
TRBD1 | - | 15 | TRBV7-2 | CASSLQGASFTEAFF
- | once | 14 | TRBV27 | CASSLRQVVSPLHF
- | - | 13 | TRBV7-8 | CASKRTVTDTIYF
- | - | 16 | TRBV11-2 | CASSLGLGGSKYEQYF
TRBD1 | - | 16 | TRBV5-4 | CASSLEGTGDYEKLFF
TRBD2 | - | 15 | TRBV5-1 | CASSLPGLGSYEQYF
- | - | 15 | TRBV5-3 | CARIGVTYGHYGYTF
- | once | 14 | TRBV30 | CAWSGMGMRYEQYF
- | few | 15 | TRBV4-3 | CASSQDLEFPSPLHF
- | - | 13 | TRBV7-2 | CASSFSGAPRETF
- | - | 15 | TRBV4-1 | CASSQGSGLDNEQFF
TRBD1 | - | 16 | TRBV2 | CASRMIWDSLNEKLFF
- | - | 17 | TRBV7-2 | CASSLRGGVGSNQPQHF
- | - | 15 | TRBV10-2 | CASRATGRDDQPQHF